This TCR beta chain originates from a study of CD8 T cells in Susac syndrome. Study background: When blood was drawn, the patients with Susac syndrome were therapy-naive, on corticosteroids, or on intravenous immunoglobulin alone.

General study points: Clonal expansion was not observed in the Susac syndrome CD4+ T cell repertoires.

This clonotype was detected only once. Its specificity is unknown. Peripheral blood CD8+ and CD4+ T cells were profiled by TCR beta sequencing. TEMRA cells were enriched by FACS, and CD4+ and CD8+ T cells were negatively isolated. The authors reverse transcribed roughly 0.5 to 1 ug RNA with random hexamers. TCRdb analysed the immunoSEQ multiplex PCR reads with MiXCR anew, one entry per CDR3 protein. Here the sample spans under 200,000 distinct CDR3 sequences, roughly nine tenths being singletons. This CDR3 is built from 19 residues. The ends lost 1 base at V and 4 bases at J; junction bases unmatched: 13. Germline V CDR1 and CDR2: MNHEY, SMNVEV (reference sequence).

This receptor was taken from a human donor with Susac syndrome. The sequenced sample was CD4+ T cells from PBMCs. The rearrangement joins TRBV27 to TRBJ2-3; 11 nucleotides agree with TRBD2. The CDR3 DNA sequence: TGTGCCAGCAGTTTATGGACTAGCGGGTTTCGGGCACGAGCAGATACGCAGTATTTT. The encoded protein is CASSLWTSGFRARADTQYF.